This T cell receptor (beta chain) was sequenced during a study of beta chain features in type 1 diabetes. Overall study findings and caveats: The naive, central memory and Treg TCRB repertoires of patients appeared to be more similar to one another than those of healthy donors.

In regard to this clone: Its matching antigen is unknown.

Expressed TCRB transcripts were sequenced because the isolated RNA had all been reverse transcribed beforehand. The average output of naive, central memory and regulatory T cell samples was about 3.57 million reads. TCRdb's copy holds only in-frame clones and misses some; the assay was immunoSEQ multiplex PCR. The data contain under 900,000 clones, 15% to 20% of them seen just once; the ten biggest clones take up around 0.02%. Trimming left V 3 bases short and J 4 bases short, with 13 bases between. Germline-derived CDR1 and CDR2 are MGHDK and SYGVNS. CDR3 length equals 14 residues. The specimen was naive CD4+ T cells from blood. This chain connects TRBV25-1 to TRBJ2-7; D is unclear. This TCR derives from a woman aged 18-29 years in good health. The CDR3, as DNA: TGTGCCAGCAGTGACCCACTTTTACTATACGAGCAGTACTTC. Amino acid sequence: CASSDPLLLYEQYF.